A single TCR beta chain is shown here with its context. No antigen is known for it. Per-base quality was not reported, and no clone a single base away is much larger than it. V is pruned by 5 bases and J by 6 bases, leaving 11 bases of the junction without a gene match. The CDR3 numbers 14 residues from cysteine through phenylalanine. Only the CDR3 portion is preserved as DNA: 42 bases, with reading frame beginning at the first base. CDR1 DFQATT and CDR2 SNEGSKA are derived from the germline V gene (reference sequence). The library came from 5' RACE. Sequencing used an Illumina HiSeq 2500. A second PCR of about 7 to 12 cycles was run with a J-beta primer mix and a sample-barcoded 5' primer. A unique molecular identifier was introduced onto each TCR beta cDNA molecule by a template-switch 5' adaptor carrying 12 random nucleotides. Each sample yielded at least 2.5 million CDR3-containing paired-end reads. All of the RNA was converted into first-strand cDNA using the Mint cDNA synthesis kit, with a TRBC-specific oligonucleotide serving as the primer. Following uracil-DNA glycosylase treatment, all cDNA underwent a first 18-cycle PCR with the universal primers M1SS and BC2_uni_R. For the original study's pipeline: For normalization, 1 million high-quality reads, each with a distinct molecular identifier, were randomly selected from each sample. Reads sharing molecular identifiers were discarded rather than binned into consensus sequences. MiTCR, run with a Q25 quality threshold and the strictest error-elimination algorithm, handled CDR3 identification, clonotype clustering and error correction. A nonparametric unseen species model using Euler transformation provided a lower-bound estimate of total TCR beta diversity. TCRdb cleaned the public reads at Q25 with fastp, built clones with MiXCR and kept in-frame beta chains. Rows matching on CDR3 protein sequence are summarized as one entry with the most common DNA and genes. The authors' filters were not applied to this entry. For this sample there are hundreds of thousands of distinct CDR3 sequences; 40% to 60% appear just once. The ten biggest clones cover over 10% of the sample.

This sample stems from a study of blood T cells in healthy people across ages (dated by TCRdb to the mid-2010s). Context from the whole study: In model experiments, template switching captured about one uniquely barcoded TCR beta cDNA molecule for every two T cells. Donors were grouped into four age groups: young (average roughly 17 years), middle-aged (roughly 40), aged (approximately 67) and long-lived (over 80). Age-related changes in TCR beta repertoire diversity were measured in the study by deep sequencing normalized with unique cDNA molecular identifiers. To avoid experimental bias, donors of different ages were randomly spread across the sequencing lanes. The study analyzed two additional independent replicas of 1 million unique cDNA reads from the same blood draw for two donors, one aged 18 to 29 and one aged 80 or older. General study outcomes and caveats: Conclusive comparison of naive and antigen-experienced compartments was prevented by the profiling of bulk unsorted PBMCs. Estimates of total diversity based on one million sequenced T cells were considered lower bounds and underestimates. Observed TCR beta diversity per million T cells fell roughly linearly with age, and a significant reduction was already apparent by age about 43. Compared with the aged group, the long-lived group had more naive CD4+ T cells, fewer expanded clones and increased TCR diversity, suggesting age selection. Because donor CMV infection status was unknown, age-related changes in expanded clonotypes were potentially confounded. There was a strong correlation between observed TCR beta diversity and the percentage of naive T cells measured by flow cytometry.

The approximately 41 donors, aged roughly 6 to 100 years, were systemically healthy Caucasian individuals from Russia. Each donor gave 9 to 10 milliliters of peripheral blood, collected into EDTA-treated Vacutainer tubes. PBMCs were isolated by Ficoll-Paque density-gradient centrifugation, with at least 6.5 million obtained per sample. Trizol reagent was used to extract total RNA from PBMCs, with at least 5.5 micrograms per sample. For every donor, flow cytometry on a PBMC aliquot measured the percentage of naive CD45RAhigh/CD27high T cells. The receptor comes from a man aged 25-45 years in good health. The rearrangement joined TRBV20-1 to TRBJ2-3; 7 central bases correspond to TRBD2. Specimen: blood. The bases read TGCAGTGCTCGACCGGGACTATCGTCTGATACGCAGTATTTT. Its translation is CSARPGLSSDTQYF.